The clone carrying this T cell receptor (beta chain) was picked up many times. The antigen is unknown. The data stem from a study of human T cells and chemical hapten exposure. Study information: Slight differences in pooled library volume were the main source of varying TCR yields across samples. Points from the study as a whole: Sensitizing to DPC left TCRs with a frequency above 1 in 1000 unaltered.

Within the library, unique molecular identifiers were attached to each individual cDNA molecule. Per the original data handling: Counts of TCRs in each sample centred on a median of about 96,000 and extended from approximately 21,000 to 630,000. TCRdb redid the calling of the 5' RACE reads with MiXCR, one entry per CDR3 protein. TCRdb's processing, not the study's, gives the V and J calls here. Of 81,000 or so distinct CDR3 sequences listed, 6.5% to 8.5% were seen once; the top ten hold under 3%. Unfractionated whole blood was the source of the extracted total RNA. The germline gives CDR1 LGHNT, CDR2 FRNRAP. This CDR3 spans 18 amino acids. J was trimmed by 1 base and V by 0 bases; bases with no gene match: 9.

The V call is TRBV12-5, the J call TRBJ2-7, with TRBD2 matching 10 bases. The sequence derives from a male donor in good health. The DNA of the CDR3 is TGTGCTAGTGGTTTGGTACCCCCCGGGACTAGCGAGTCCTACGAGCAGTACTTC. Translating gives CASGLVPPGTSESYEQYF.